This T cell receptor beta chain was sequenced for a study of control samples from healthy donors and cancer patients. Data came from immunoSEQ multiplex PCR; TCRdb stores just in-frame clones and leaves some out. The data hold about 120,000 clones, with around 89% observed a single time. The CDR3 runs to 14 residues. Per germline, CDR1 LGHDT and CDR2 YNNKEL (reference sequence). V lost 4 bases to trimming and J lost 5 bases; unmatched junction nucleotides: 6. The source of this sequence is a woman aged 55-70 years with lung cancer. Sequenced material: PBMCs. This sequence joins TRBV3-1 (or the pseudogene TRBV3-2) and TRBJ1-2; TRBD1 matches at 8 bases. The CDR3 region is CASSPDREIYGYTF. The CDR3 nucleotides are TGTGCCAGCAGCCCGGACAGGGAAATATATGGCTACACCTTC.